This section outlines one T cell receptor (beta chain) sequence together with its context. This CDR3 has 15 amino acids. Trimming took 5 bases from V and 2 from J, leaving 15 bases between them. The germline V gene encodes CDR1 SGHAT and CDR2 FQDESV (reference sequence). Here immunoSEQ multiplex PCR was the method, and the copy in TCRdb shows in-frame clones only, minus some. Of roughly 30,000 clones listed, around 90% were seen once; the top ten hold roughly 53%. This specimen belongs to a study of OX40 agonist ivuxolimab in advanced cancers. Sequenced here: CD4+ or CD8+ T cells sorted from blood, sampled in a trial of the OX40 agonist ivuxolimab. The chain has TRBV11-1 and TRBJ1-1; possibly TRBD1 for D (5 bases). The TCR was taken from an adult with an advanced solid tumor such as melanoma, head and neck, liver or kidney cancer. CDR3 region: CASSRSWDGNTEAFF. As DNA, the CDR3 is TGTGCCAGCAGCCGAAGCTGGGACGGAAACACTGAAGCTTTCTTT.